Each of the 21 T cell receptor beta chains below was sequenced from the same sample in a study of cytomegalovirus exposure and HLA in healthy donors (dated by TCRdb to between 2016 and 2019). Library preparation was by the immunoSEQ multiplex PCR assay. For the multiplex PCR, a mixture combining 60 forward primers for TCR Vbeta segments and 13 reverse primers for TCR Jbeta segments was used. Held by TCRdb, this immuneACCESS table contains in-frame sequences only and omits some clones. Under half of the omission traces to an unresolved V gene where checked; the cause of the rest is unknown. This sample has some 160,000 clones in its table, and 70% to 85% of those were observed once. The ten largest make up 1.5% to 2% of the sample. The source material was PBMCs. All receptors derive from a woman in her 30s in good health and CMV-seronegative.

The chain has TRBV9 and TRBJ2-2; 7 nucleotides agree with TRBD1. Germline-derived CDR1 and CDR2 are SGDLS and YYNGEE. CDR3 size: 15 residues. The junction had 7 bases not matched to a gene; V was cut back by 4 bases and J by 4 bases. CDR3 residues: CASSPGQWGTGELFF. As DNA, the CDR3 is TGTGCCAGCAGCCCGGGACAGTGGGGCACCGGGGAGCTGTTTTTT.

The chain combines TRBV28 with TRBJ1-1; D remains unclear. CDR3 length: 15 residues. Germline-derived CDR1 and CDR2 are MDHEN and SYDVKM. Trimming took off 3 bases at V and 6 bases at J, with 17 bases between the two ends. The CDR3: CASSFLQFLGAEAFF. CDR3 coding DNA: TGTGCCAGCAGTTTCCTCCAGTTCCTCGGGGCTGAAGCTTTCTTT.

In DNA, the CDR3 is TGTGCCAGCTCACCACTACAACAGGGTACTGAAGCTTTCTTT. Encoded protein: CASSPLQQGTEAFF. This chain links TRBV18 with TRBJ1-1; maybe TRBD1 (6 bases). Germline CDR1 is KGHSH and CDR2 is LQKENI. The CDR3 contains 14 residues. V lost 1 base to trimming and J lost 5 bases, with 11 bases between them. The whole variable domain, remainder taken from reference TRBV18 and TRBJ1-1, is NAGVMQNPRHLVRRRGQEARLRCSPMKGHSHVYWYRQLPEEGLKFMVYLQKENIIDESGMPKERFSAEFPKEGPSILRIQQVVRGDSAAYFCASSPLQQGTEAFFGQGTRLTVV.

The chain employs TRBV9 and TRBJ2-1, with D hard to call. Per germline, CDR1 SGDLS and CDR2 YYNGEE. The ends were cut back, 1 base at V and 7 bases at J, with 9 bases in the middle. The CDR3 is 13 amino acids. CDR3 region: CASSVPGGNEQFF. The CDR3 nucleotides are TGTGCCAGCAGCGTACCGGGTGGGAATGAGCAGTTCTTC.

In this sample, this clone turned up a few times. The V gene is TRBV7-7, the J gene TRBJ2-7; 9 bases agree with TRBD1. This CDR3 spans 14 amino acids. The V and J ends lost 5 bases and 5 bases, in that order; junction bases with no gene match: 7. Germline loops: CDR1 SSHAT, CDR2 FNYEAQ (reference sequence). The chain's CDR3 is CASSRGTGLDEQYF. As DNA, the CDR3 is TGTGCCAGCAGCCGCGGGACAGGGTTGGACGAGCAGTACTTC.

The rearrangement uses TRBV27 and TRBJ2-7; weak D call: TRBD2 (6 bases). V lost 3 bases to trimming and J lost 4 bases, with 13 bases between them. The germline V gene has CDR1 MNHEY and CDR2 SMNVEV (reference sequence). This CDR3 is built from 14 residues. The CDR3 bases are TGTGCCAGCAGTTTCCGCGGGACGAAATACGAGCAGTACTTC. It codes for CASSFRGTKYEQYF.

The J gene is TRBJ1-1, the V gene TRBV2; 7 bases align to TRBD1. Trimming removed 5 bases from V and 4 bases from J; junction bases left unmatched: 4. The CDR3 runs 13 residues. Germline V gene sequence: CDR1 SNHLY, CDR2 FYNNEI. In nucleotides, the CDR3 is TGTGCCAGCAGTTGGACAGGCCTCACTGAAGCTTTCTTT. It codes for CASSWTGLTEAFF.

About this clone itself: Different DNA sequences within this sample yield the same CDR3. J is TRBJ2-3 and V is TRBV5-1; 11 bases agree with TRBD2. Germline V gene sequence: CDR1 SGHRS, CDR2 YFSETQ. Germline trimming cut 0 bases from V and 6 bases from J; bases unmatched to any gene: 3. The CDR3 has 15 residues. The CDR3 spells CASSLALAGADTQYF. The CDR3 DNA follows: TGCGCCAGCAGCTTGGCACTAGCGGGGGCCGATACGCAGTATTTT.

This clone was picked up a small number of times. The same CDR3 is also encoded by other DNA sequences in this sample. The rearrangement uses TRBV7-3 and TRBJ2-5; tentatively, D is TRBD1 (6 bases). Trimming left V 5 bases short and J 1 base short, with 11 bases between. The CDR3 loop spans 14 amino acids. Germline V gene data show CDR1 as SGHTA and CDR2 as FQGTGA. The CDR3: CASSPTGLQETQYF. The CDR3 nucleotides are TGTGCCAGCAGCCCCACAGGGCTCCAAGAGACCCAGTACTTC. The variable domain in full, with the rest retrieved from reference TRBV7-3 and TRBJ2-5, is GAGVSQTPSNKVTEKGKYVELRCDPISGHTALYWYRQSLGQGPEFLIYFQGTGAADDSGLPNDRFFAVRPEGSVSTLKIQRTERGDSAVYLCASSPTGLQETQYFGPGTRLLVL.

This clone was observed a handful of times. The CDR3 DNA reads as TGTGCCAGCAGCTTCCCCGGGACAGGGTACACTGAAGCTTTCTTT. Translation gives CASSFPGTGYTEAFF. V and J are TRBV7-9 and TRBJ1-1; TRBD1 matches 9 bases. The CDR3 has 15 residues. Germline CDR1 SEHNR, CDR2 FQNEAQ (reference sequence). The V and J ends lost 3 bases and 3 bases, in that order; junction bases with no gene match: 5.

This clone was detected only once. This chain links TRBV5-1 with TRBJ1-2, with D possibly matching TRBD1 (5 bases). Germline loops: CDR1 SGHRS, CDR2 YFSETQ. The V end lost 3 bases, the J end lost 4 bases, and 10 bases lay between the germline ends. The CDR3 is made up of 13 amino acids. CDR3 nucleotides: TGCGCCAGCAGCTACGCAGGGCTCTATGGCTACACCTTC. It yields the protein CASSYAGLYGYTF.

This chain links TRBV7-9 with TRBJ2-1, with TRBD1 matching over 12 bases. The CDR3 covers 18 residues. Trimming took 0 bases from V and 5 from J; bases not matched to a gene: 8. In germline, CDR1 is SEHNR, CDR2 FQNEAQ (reference sequence). CDR3 nucleotides: TGTGCCAGCAGCTTAGCGCAGGGACAGGGGGCGTTACACAATGAGCAGTTCTTC. It yields the protein CASSLAQGQGALHNEQFF.

This clone occurred once. The chain links TRBV29-1 to TRBJ1-1; TRBD1 is a possible D gene (5 bases). Trimming cost V 8 bases and J 2 bases, with 15 bases left between them. The germline V gene has CDR1 SQVTM and CDR2 ANQGSEA. The CDR3 contains 13 residues. CDR3 residues: CSSSGDANTEAFF. CDR3 DNA sequence: TGCAGCTCTTCGGGGGACGCCAACACTGAAGCTTTCTTT.

The V and J genes are TRBV5-4 and TRBJ2-7, with D maybe TRBD1 (5 bases). Trimming took 1 base from V and 4 from J, leaving 15 bases between them. Germline CDR1 and CDR2: SGHNT and YYREEE (reference sequence). This CDR3 spans 15 amino acids. CDR3 region: CASSLNQGAVYEQYF. CDR3 in DNA: TGTGCCAGCAGCTTGAATCAGGGCGCCGTATACGAGCAGTACTTC.

The rearrangement uses TRBV19 and TRBJ1-4; 7 bases are shared with TRBD1. Unmatched junction bases numbered 2, after V lost 5 bases and J lost 5 bases. This CDR3 is built from 13 residues. Germline assignment: CDR1 LNHDA and CDR2 SQIVND (reference sequence). Here the CDR3 reads CASSWDRNEKLFF. CDR3 DNA: TGTGCCAGTAGTTGGGACAGAAATGAAAAACTGTTTTTT.

The chain employs TRBV28 and TRBJ1-2, with D maybe TRBD1 (6 bases). Germline V gene sequence: CDR1 MDHEN, CDR2 SYDVKM. The CDR3 sequence is 15 residues long. Trimming took off 5 bases at V and 0 bases at J, with 13 bases between the two ends. The CDR3 spells CASSPGALANYGYTF. As DNA, the CDR3 is TGTGCCAGCAGTCCAGGGGCTTTAGCTAACTATGGCTACACCTTC.

The genes are TRBV27 and TRBJ1-4; possible D gene TRBD1, 5 bases. Deletions cut 5 bases from V and 4 bases from J, with 14 bases between. Germline lookup yields CDR1 MNHEY and CDR2 SMNVEV (reference sequence). The CDR3 is 15 residues long. CDR3 nucleotides: TGTGCCAGCAGTGAACAGGACCCCTATAATGAAAAACTGTTTTTT. Its translation is CASSEQDPYNEKLFF.

This chain uses TRBV30 with TRBJ1-1; no firm D call. V was cut by 0 bases and J by 0 bases, with 8 bases left in between. The CDR3 loop spans 14 amino acids. Germline V gives CDR1 GTSNPN, CDR2 SVGIG (reference sequence). CDR3 protein: CAWSVLSMNTEAFF. The CDR3 DNA follows: TGTGCCTGGAGTGTTCTGAGCATGAACACTGAAGCTTTCTTT.

The genes are TRBV29-1 and TRBJ2-2, with 10 nucleotides matching TRBD2. Per germline, CDR1 SQVTM and CDR2 ANQGSEA. The V and J ends lost 5 bases and 7 bases, in that order; junction bases with no gene match: 1. CDR3 length: 12 residues. DNA of the CDR3: TGCAGCGTTCGGACTAGCGGCGGGGAGCTGTTTTTT. It encodes CSVRTSGGELFF.

The chain combines TRBV6-1 with TRBJ1-5; TRBD1 might be the D (6 bases). The CDR3 contains 14 residues. CDR1 MNHNS and CDR2 SASEGT come from the germline V gene. Trimming removed 6 bases from V and 5 bases from J, with 14 bases in between. CDR3 protein: CASRDSLKYQPQHF. CDR3 in DNA: TGTGCCAGCAGGGACAGCCTAAAATATCAGCCCCAGCATTTT.

This rearrangement joins TRBV7-3 to TRBJ2-2, with no clear D. The CDR3 loop spans 15 amino acids. CDR1 and CDR2 (germline): SGHTA, FQGTGA. V lost 5 bases to trimming and J lost 4 bases, with 14 bases between them. CDR3 nucleotide sequence: TGTGCCAGCAGCCCCCATGGGCCCGGCACCGGGGAGCTGTTTTTT. Translating gives CASSPHGPGTGELFF.